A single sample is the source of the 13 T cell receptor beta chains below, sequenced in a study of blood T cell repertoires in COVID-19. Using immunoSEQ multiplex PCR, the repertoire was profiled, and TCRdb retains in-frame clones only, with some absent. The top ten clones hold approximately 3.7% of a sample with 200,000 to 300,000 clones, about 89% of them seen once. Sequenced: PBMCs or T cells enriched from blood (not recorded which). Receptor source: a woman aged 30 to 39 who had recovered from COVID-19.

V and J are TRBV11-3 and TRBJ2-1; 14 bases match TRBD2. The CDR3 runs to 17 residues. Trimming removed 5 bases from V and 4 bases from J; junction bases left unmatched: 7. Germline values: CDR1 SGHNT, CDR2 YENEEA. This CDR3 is CASSPGTSGSLYNEQFF. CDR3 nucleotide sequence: TGTGCCAGCAGCCCCGGGACTAGCGGGAGCCTTTACAATGAGCAGTTCTTC.

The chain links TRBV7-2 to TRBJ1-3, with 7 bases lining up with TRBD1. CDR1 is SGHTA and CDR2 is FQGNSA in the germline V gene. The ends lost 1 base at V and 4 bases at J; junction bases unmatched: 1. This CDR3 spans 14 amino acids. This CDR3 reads CASSLGQGGNTIYF. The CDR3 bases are TGTGCCAGCAGCTTAGGACAGGGAGGAAACACCATATATTTT. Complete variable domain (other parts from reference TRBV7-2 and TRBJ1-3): GAGVSQSPSNKVTEKGKDVELRCDPISGHTALYWYRQSLGQGLEFLIYFQGNSAPDKSGLPSDRFSAERTGGSVSTLTIQRTQQEDSAVYLCASSLGQGGNTIYFGEGSWLTVV.

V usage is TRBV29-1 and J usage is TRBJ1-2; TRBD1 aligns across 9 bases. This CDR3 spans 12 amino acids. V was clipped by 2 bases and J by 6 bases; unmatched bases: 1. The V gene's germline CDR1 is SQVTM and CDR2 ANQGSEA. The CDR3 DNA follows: TGCAGCGTTGAAAGGGACAGGGATGGCTACACCTTC. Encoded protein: CSVERDRDGYTF.

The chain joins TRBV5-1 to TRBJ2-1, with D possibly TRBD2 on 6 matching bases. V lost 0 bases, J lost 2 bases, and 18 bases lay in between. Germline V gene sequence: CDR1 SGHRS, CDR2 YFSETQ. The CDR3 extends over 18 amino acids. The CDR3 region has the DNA TGCGCCAGCAGCTTGGTTAGGGATAAGGGACTGGCCTACAATGAGCAGTTCTTC. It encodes CASSLVRDKGLAYNEQFF. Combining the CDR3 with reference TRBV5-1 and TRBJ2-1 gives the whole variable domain KAGVTQTPRYLIKTRGQQVTLSCSPISGHRSVSWYQQTPGQGLQFLFEYFSETQRNKGNFPGRFSGRQFSNSRSEMNVSTLELGDSALYLCASSLVRDKGLAYNEQFFGPGTRLTVL.

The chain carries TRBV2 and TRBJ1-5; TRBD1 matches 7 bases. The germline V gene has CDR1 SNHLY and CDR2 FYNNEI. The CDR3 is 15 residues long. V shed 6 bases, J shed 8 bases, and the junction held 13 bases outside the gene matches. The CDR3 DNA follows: TGTGCCAGCAGGGACAGGACGTCGGGCCGAGAGCCCCAGCATTTT. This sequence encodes CASRDRTSGREPQHF.

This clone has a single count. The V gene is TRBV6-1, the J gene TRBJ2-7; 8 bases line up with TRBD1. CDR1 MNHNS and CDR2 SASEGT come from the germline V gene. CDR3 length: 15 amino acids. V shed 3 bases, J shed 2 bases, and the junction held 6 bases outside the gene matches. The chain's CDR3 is CASSDEGQVAYEQYF. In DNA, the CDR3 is TGTGCCAGCAGTGATGAGGGACAGGTAGCCTACGAGCAGTACTTC.

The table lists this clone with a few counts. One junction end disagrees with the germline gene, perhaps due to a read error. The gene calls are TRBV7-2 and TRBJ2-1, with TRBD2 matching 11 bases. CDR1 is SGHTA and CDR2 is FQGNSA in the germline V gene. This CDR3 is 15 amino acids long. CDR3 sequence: CASSVAGGPQNEQFF. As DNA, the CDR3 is TGTGCCAGCAGCGTAGCGGGAGGGCCTCAGAATGAGCAGTTCTTC.

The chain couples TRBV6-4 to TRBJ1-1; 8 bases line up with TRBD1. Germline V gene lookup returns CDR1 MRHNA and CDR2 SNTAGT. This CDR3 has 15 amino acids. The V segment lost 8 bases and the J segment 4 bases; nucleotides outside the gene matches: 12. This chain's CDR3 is CASQGETGVGTEAFF. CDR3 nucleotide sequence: TGTGCCAGCCAGGGAGAGACAGGGGTCGGCACTGAAGCTTTCTTT.

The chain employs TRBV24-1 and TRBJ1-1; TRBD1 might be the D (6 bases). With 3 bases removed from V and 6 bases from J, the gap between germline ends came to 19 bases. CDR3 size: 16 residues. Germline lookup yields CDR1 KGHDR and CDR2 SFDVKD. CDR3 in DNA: TGTGCCACCAGTGATCAGGGGACCACTTACCCAGCTGAAGCTTTCTTT. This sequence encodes CATSDQGTTYPAEAFF.

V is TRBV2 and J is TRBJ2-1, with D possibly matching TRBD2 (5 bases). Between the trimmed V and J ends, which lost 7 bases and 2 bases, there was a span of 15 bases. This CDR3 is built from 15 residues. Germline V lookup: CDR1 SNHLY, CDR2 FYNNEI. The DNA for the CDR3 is TGTGCCAGCACCGTTGAGGGTCTGACCTACAATGAGCAGTTCTTC. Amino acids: CASTVEGLTYNEQFF.

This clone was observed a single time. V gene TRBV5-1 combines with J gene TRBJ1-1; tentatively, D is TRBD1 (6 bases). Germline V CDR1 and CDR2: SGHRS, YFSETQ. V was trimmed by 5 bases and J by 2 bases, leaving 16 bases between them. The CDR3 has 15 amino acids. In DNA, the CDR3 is TGCGCCAGCAGTCAACTCGGGACACTCAACACTGAAGCTTTCTTT. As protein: CASSQLGTLNTEAFF.

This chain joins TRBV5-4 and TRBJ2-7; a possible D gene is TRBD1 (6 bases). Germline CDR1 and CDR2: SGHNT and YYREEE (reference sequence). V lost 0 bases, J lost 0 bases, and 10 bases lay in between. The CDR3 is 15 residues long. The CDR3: CASSLVGAGSYEQYF. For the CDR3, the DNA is TGTGCCAGCAGCTTGGTGGGGGCTGGCTCCTACGAGCAGTACTTC.

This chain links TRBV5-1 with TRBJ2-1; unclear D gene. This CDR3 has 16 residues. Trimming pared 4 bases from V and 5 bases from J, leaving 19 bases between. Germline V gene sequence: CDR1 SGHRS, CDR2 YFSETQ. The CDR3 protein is CASSPRSRPPNNEQFF. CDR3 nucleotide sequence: TGCGCCAGCAGCCCCAGGTCCCGTCCGCCTAACAATGAGCAGTTCTTC.